Following are 23 T cell receptor beta chains from one sample sequenced in a study of identical twins. TCRdb re-called the 5' RACE reads through MiXCR, storing one row per CDR3 protein. The sample has about 720,000 distinct CDR3 sequences, about 9.4% seen once; the top ten hold around 0.98%. These data were likewise used in another study, on yellow fever vaccine responses in identical twins.

The sample consisted of PBMCs. These receptors were taken from a woman aged 18-35 years in good health.

This clonotype was detected only a few times. CDR3 DNA: TGTGCCAGCAGTTTATATCCCGCGCGGGAGCAGTTCTTC. This encodes CASSLYPAREQFF. The rearrangement links TRBV27 to TRBJ2-1, with no clear D. Germline V gene data show CDR1 as MNHEY and CDR2 as SMNVEV (reference sequence). The CDR3 consists of 13 residues. V shed 1 base and J shed 10 bases, with 11 bases lying between them.

The rearrangement joins TRBV20-1 to TRBJ1-1; D unresolved. The germline V and J ends were trimmed by 0 bases and 1 base, with 12 bases remaining between them. This CDR3 spans 15 amino acids. The V gene's germline CDR1 is DFQATT and CDR2 SNEGSKA (reference sequence). The CDR3 nucleotides read TGCAGTGCTAGAGATGTTGGCAGGACGAACACTGAAGCTTTCTTT. It is translated as CSARDVGRTNTEAFF.

The table lists this clonotype with a few counts. The chain employs TRBV7-2 and TRBJ2-7, with TRBD1 as a possible D gene (6 bases). The CDR3 has 13 residues. CDR1 is SGHTA and CDR2 is FQGNSA in the germline V gene. V lost 5 bases and J lost 2, with 10 bases in between. CDR3 coding DNA: TGTGCCAGCAGCCCAGGGGAGCCCTACGAGCAGTACTTC. Its translation: CASSPGEPYEQYF.

This clonotype ranks as medium-sized (0.01 to 0.1%). The V and J genes are TRBV4-3 and TRBJ2-1; 9 nucleotides agree with TRBD1. This CDR3 contains 16 residues. Germline CDR1 reads LGHNA; CDR2 reads YSLEER. V lost 0 bases and J lost 7; bases outside the gene matches: 7. For the CDR3, the DNA is TGCGCCAGCAGCCAAGATGAGGGACAGGGCTGGAATGAGCAGTTCTTC. It codes for CASSQDEGQGWNEQFF.

The CDR3 DNA reads as TGTGCCAGCAGCCCCCGCTCGGACTGGACAATCTACGAGCAGTACTTC. It is translated as CASSPRSDWTIYEQYF. The chain employs TRBV3-1 and TRBJ2-7; D could derive from TRBD1 or TRBD2 (5 bases each). CDR3 size: 16 residues. The V end was cut by 4 bases, the J end by 3 bases, with 19 bases between. Germline lookup yields CDR1 LGHDT and CDR2 YNNKEL (reference sequence).

This clonotype was observed at least ten times. The chain carries TRBV2 and TRBJ2-2; 10 nucleotides line up with TRBD1. Trimming cost V 5 bases and J 6 bases; bases outside gene matches: 3. This CDR3 has 14 amino acids. From germline, CDR1 is SNHLY and CDR2 FYNNEI. The CDR3 DNA follows: TGTGCCAGCAGTCCGGGACAGGGGCCCGGGGAGCTGTTTTTT. It codes for CASSPGQGPGELFF.

The V call is TRBV19, the J call TRBJ2-2; D is possibly TRBD2 (5 bases). Trimming cost V 6 bases and J 4 bases, with 15 bases left between them. This CDR3 has 15 amino acids. Germline V lookup: CDR1 LNHDA, CDR2 SQIVND (reference sequence). CDR3 bases: TGTGCCAGTAGATCGGAGGAGAAACTCACCGGGGAGCTGTTTTTT. Protein: CASRSEEKLTGELFF. Filled out from reference TRBV19 and TRBJ2-2, the complete variable domain reads DGGITQSPKYLFRKEGQNVTLSCEQNLNHDAMYWYRQDPGQGLRLIYYSQIVNDFQKGDIAEGYSVSREKKESFPLTVTSAQKNPTAFYLCASRSEEKLTGELFFGEGSRLTVL.

This chain links TRBV30 with TRBJ2-7; D might be TRBD1 (6 bases). V was pared by 1 base and J by 3 bases, with 7 bases between. This CDR3 is 12 amino acids long. Germline V CDR1 and CDR2: GTSNPN, SVGIG (reference sequence). The CDR3 loop is CAWSAGHYEQYF. CDR3 DNA sequence: TGTGCCTGGAGTGCGGGACACTACGAGCAGTACTTC. Based on the CDR3 plus reference TRBV30 and TRBJ2-7, the full variable domain is SQTIHQWPATLVQPVGSPLSLECTVEGTSNPNLYWYRQAAGRGLQLLFYSVGIGQISSEVPQNLSASRPQDRQFILSSKKLLLSDSGFYLCAWSAGHYEQYFGPGTRLTVT.

The V call is TRBV19, the J call TRBJ2-2; D gene unclear. Per the germline V gene, CDR1 is LNHDA and CDR2 is SQIVND (reference sequence). This CDR3 is built from 17 residues. V was shortened by 4 bases and J by 0 bases, with 15 bases between the two germline ends. CDR3 sequence (DNA): TGTGCCAGTAGTAAGCGCCCTTCCACCGCGAACACCGGGGAGCTGTTTTTT. Translated, it gives CASSKRPSTANTGELFF.

This clonotype was seen a few times. The chain combines TRBV15 with TRBJ2-1; D call uncertain. V was shortened by 0 bases and J by 6 bases, with 9 bases between the two germline ends. The CDR3 extends over 14 amino acids. Germline loops: CDR1 LNHNV, CDR2 YYDKDF (reference sequence). The CDR3 DNA reads as TGTGCCACCAGCAGAGATCCCCTAATCAATGAGCAGTTCTTC. Its protein product is CATSRDPLINEQFF.

This clonotype was detected a few times. The V and J genes are TRBV7-2 and TRBJ2-3, with 9 bases matching TRBD2. CDR1 and CDR2 (germline): SGHTA, FQGNSA. The CDR3 runs 15 residues. J gave up 3 bases and V 5 bases, and 6 bases lay outside the gene matches. The CDR3 DNA reads TGTGCCAGCAGCGCGGGGACTAGCTTAACAGATACGCAGTATTTT. This encodes CASSAGTSLTDTQYF.

The chain carries TRBV20-1 and TRBJ2-5, with TRBD2 identical over 15 bases. Losses at the gene ends were 5 bases for V and 2 bases for J; bases not matched to a gene: 12. This CDR3 is 18 amino acids long. CDR1 is DFQATT and CDR2 is SNEGSKA in the germline V gene (reference sequence). The CDR3 here is CSAGTGLAGGPGQETQYF. For the CDR3, the DNA is TGCAGTGCTGGAACCGGACTAGCGGGAGGGCCGGGACAAGAGACCCAGTACTTC.

This rearrangement joins TRBV29-1 to TRBJ2-2, with 16 nucleotides matching TRBD2. Germline lookup yields CDR1 SQVTM and CDR2 ANQGSEA. The CDR3 is 16 amino acids. The V and J ends lost 6 bases and 5 bases, in that order; junction bases with no gene match: 6. Here the CDR3 DNA reads TGCAGCGTGGGGGGACTAGCGGGAGGGCCGACCGGGGAGCTGTTTTTT. This encodes CSVGGLAGGPTGELFF.

This clonotype has a handful of counts. The chain couples TRBV11-2 to TRBJ2-5; no clear D gene. With 0 bases removed from V and 4 bases from J, the gap between germline ends came to 9 bases. CDR3 length equals 14 residues. Looked up from germline, CDR1 is SGHAT and CDR2 is FQNNGV. The CDR3 sequence: CASSLDLTPETQYF. The CDR3 DNA follows: TGTGCCAGCAGCTTAGATCTCACACCAGAGACCCAGTACTTC.

V is TRBV20-1 and J is TRBJ2-7; 7 bases agree with TRBD2. The CDR3 sequence is 15 residues long. Germline values: CDR1 DFQATT, CDR2 SNEGSKA (reference sequence). The J segment lost 6 bases and the V segment lost 2 bases, leaving 13 bases of the junction unmatched. In DNA form, the CDR3 reads TGCAGTGCTAGACCCCACGGGACTACCTTTGGCGAGCAGTACTTC. Protein: CSARPHGTTFGEQYF.

V gene TRBV5-5 combines with J gene TRBJ2-3; TRBD1 matches at 9 bases. This CDR3 has 16 residues. The V gene's germline CDR1 is SGHKS and CDR2 YYEKEE (reference sequence). Trimming at V came to 1 base and at J to 6 bases, leaving 9 bases not matched to a gene. Here the CDR3 reads CASSLYYRGQSDTQYF. CDR3 DNA sequence: TGTGCCAGCAGCTTGTACTACAGGGGGCAGTCGGATACGCAGTATTTT.

This clonotype was picked up many times. This chain connects TRBV12-3 or TRBV12-4 to TRBJ2-7; no definite D call. V shed 2 bases and J shed 6 bases, with 8 bases lying between them. This CDR3 contains 12 residues. The CDR3 nucleotides read TGTGCCAGCAGTTTACCCATCGGCGAGCAGTACTTC. Protein: CASSLPIGEQYF.

In this sample, this clonotype turned up many times. The rearrangement joins TRBV20-1 to TRBJ2-3; 10 bases line up with TRBD1. Germline assignment: CDR1 DFQATT and CDR2 SNEGSKA (reference sequence). Unmatched junction bases numbered 4, after V lost 5 bases and J lost 2 bases. The CDR3 runs to 14 residues. The CDR3 bases are TGCAGTGCTCCGCGACAGGGGGCCACAGATACGCAGTATTTT. Protein: CSAPRQGATDTQYF.

The chain joins TRBV28 to TRBJ2-1, with D maybe TRBD2 (6 bases). The germline V gene has CDR1 MDHEN and CDR2 SYDVKM. V was shortened by 5 bases and J by 3 bases, with 17 bases between the two germline ends. The length of the CDR3 is 16 residues. CDR3 in amino acids: CASSGVGRGDYNEQFF. In nucleotides, the CDR3 is TGTGCCAGCAGTGGGGTAGGGCGGGGTGACTACAATGAGCAGTTCTTC.

This clonotype was seen ten or more times. The chain couples TRBV4-2 to TRBJ2-5; 12 bases align to TRBD2. The junction had 5 bases not matched to a gene; V was cut back by 1 base and J by 2 bases. From germline, CDR1 is LGHNA and CDR2 YNFKEQ. The CDR3 has 17 amino acids. This CDR3 is CASSQGTSGALQETQYF. The CDR3 bases are TGTGCCAGCAGCCAAGGGACTAGCGGGGCACTACAAGAGACCCAGTACTTC.

Notes on this clonotype: At one of its ends the junction is not consistent with the germline gene, which may arise from a read error. This chain links TRBV7-1 with TRBJ2-1; TRBD2 matches 13 bases. TRBV7-1 is placed among ORFs of uncertain function. This CDR3 contains 19 residues. The CDR3 DNA follows: TGTGCCTGCAGCTCAAGGACTAGCGGGGGCCACAGCTCCTACAATGAGCAGTTCTTC. Protein: CACSSRTSGGHSSYNEQFF.

This clonotype was counted many times. In DNA form, the CDR3 reads TGCGCCAGCAGCTTGGAAGGAGGGACCTACAATGAGCAGTTCTTC. It is translated as CASSLEGGTYNEQFF. This chain uses TRBV5-1 with TRBJ2-1, with D perhaps matching TRBD2 (6 bases). The germline CDR1 and CDR2 sequences are SGHRS and YFSETQ. This CDR3 has 15 residues. V was clipped by 0 bases and J by 2 bases, with 9 bases between them.

This clonotype was counted at least ten times. V usage is TRBV29-1 and J usage is TRBJ2-2; 8 bases align to TRBD1. The CDR3 sequence is 16 residues long. Germline V lookup: CDR1 SQVTM, CDR2 ANQGSEA. V shed 0 bases, J shed 7 bases, and the junction held 10 bases outside the gene matches. The CDR3 here is CSVEDARDRGFGELFF. CDR3 nucleotides: TGCAGCGTTGAAGATGCCCGCGACAGGGGTTTCGGGGAGCTGTTTTTT.